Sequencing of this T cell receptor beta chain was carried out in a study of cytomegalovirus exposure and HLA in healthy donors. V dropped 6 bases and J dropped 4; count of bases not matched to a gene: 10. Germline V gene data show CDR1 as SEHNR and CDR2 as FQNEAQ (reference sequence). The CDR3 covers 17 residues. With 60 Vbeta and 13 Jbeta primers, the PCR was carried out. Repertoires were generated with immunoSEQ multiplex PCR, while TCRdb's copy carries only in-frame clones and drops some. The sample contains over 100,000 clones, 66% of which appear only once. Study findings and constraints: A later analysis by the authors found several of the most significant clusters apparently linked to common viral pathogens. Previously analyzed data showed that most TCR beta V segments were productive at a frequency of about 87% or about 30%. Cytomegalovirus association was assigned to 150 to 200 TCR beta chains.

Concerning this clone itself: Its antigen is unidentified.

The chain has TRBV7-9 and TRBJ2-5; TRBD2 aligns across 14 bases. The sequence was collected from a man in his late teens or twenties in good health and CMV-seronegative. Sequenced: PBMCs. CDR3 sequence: CASSPGTSGRWGETQYF. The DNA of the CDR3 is TGTGCCAGCAGTCCTGGGACTAGCGGGAGATGGGGAGAGACCCAGTACTTC.